This TCR beta chain originates from a study of shared clonotypes between healthy human individuals (dated by TCRdb to the early 2020s). Looking at the study overall: A couple of women and a few men aged 18 to 49 years were included in the cohort. Different laboratories and diverse techniques were used to prepare libraries and sequence TCR repertoires, to increase sequencing depth and limit assay-specific biases. Each donor's leukapheresis produced roughly between roughly 0.94 and 9.5 billion PBMCs. To estimate repertoire size and how much clonotypes are shared between individuals, the study performed deep sequencing of blood TCR repertoires from a few healthy adults. For each donor, three plates each were used for CD4 naive and CD4 memory, two plates were used for CD8 naive, and one plate was used for CD8 memory. Findings and caveats that apply to the study as a whole: Compared with non-shared clonotypes, the clonotypes found in all four sorted-subset donors had higher generation probabilities. Based on pairwise subsampling, the degree of clonotype sharing among donors was expected to be affected by sequencing depth. Across several donors, approximately 5% of naive CD4, around 3.3% of naive CD8, 2% to 2.5% of memory CD4, and about 0.44% of memory CD8 clonotypes were shared. Sampling was restricted to blood, and TCR repertoires in tissues likely differ from the TCR repertoires found in blood. The small number of donors limited the genetic and exposure-history diversity represented. Rarefaction of sorted-subset datasets indicated incomplete sequencing despite the large sequencing depth. Naive subsets generally had larger estimated clonotype richness than memory subsets did.

For the CD8 naive samples, CD45RO-negative cells were positively selected for CCR7, yielding a CD45RA+CCR7+ population from which TemRA cells were excluded. Donors were healthy HIV-negative adults with no recently reported acute infections or vaccinations. Only Caucasian adults living in Nashville, Tennessee, USA were represented among the donors. Blood was obtained by leukapheresis, after which PBMCs were separated by Ficoll-Histopaque density gradient centrifugation and cryopreserved in liquid nitrogen vapor phase. Purity and quantity of every magnetically sorted T cell population were checked by analytical flow cytometry. Genomic DNA was isolated from every sorted fraction and measured by UV absorbance on a Nanodrop 2000c. With respect to this clone: Its cognate antigen has yet to be identified. No quality values exist for individual bases; no much larger clone is one base distant.

Using the deep immunoSEQ assay, TCR CDR3 regions were amplified from genomic DNA by multiplex PCR. Genomic DNA extracted from each cell subset was distributed evenly over all wells of several immunoSEQ 96-well plates, and each plate served as one replicate. For sorted subsets, approximately 210 ng of genomic DNA, equivalent to roughly 33,000 T cell genomes, went into each replicate PCR. The purified libraries were quantified using a Qubit 3.0 fluorometer, sized with a Bioanalyzer 2100, and then quantified again using the KAPA Library Quantification kit. Each immunoSEQ 96-well plate was sequenced on its own single-read 150-cycle Illumina NextSeq 550 flow cell. As for the original processing: Because only junctional sequences without quality scores were contained in the immunoSEQ output, filtering matching that applied to full-length reads could not be performed. To assign V/J genes and CDR3, sequences were annotated against IMGT germline references using PyIR, a Python wrapper for IgBLAST v1.9. Reads were removed for weak V/J assignments (E-value above 1e-6), missing CDR3, stop codons, out-of-frame junctions, or ambiguous translated residues. V3J clonotypes were defined as sequences sharing an identical inferred V gene, J gene, and CDR3 amino acid sequence. The percentage overlap between two repertoires was calculated by dividing the number of shared unique clonotypes by the size of the smaller repertoire. Three approaches were used to assess repertoire richness: RTK rarefaction, the Chao1 estimator, and Recon v2.1 estimates of unobserved clonotypes. For all TCRbeta clonotypes obtained by the gDNA method from several donors, generation probabilities were computed with OLGA. TCRdb carries this immuneACCESS record with in-frame sequences only. Its versions omit some clonotypes, under half of them owing to an unresolved V gene in the studies checked, with the rest unexplained. V, J and clone size are taken as reported in that table, and D and trimming were inferred from the DNA itself. This sample is represented by around 2,100,000 clones; over 85% of them were singletons. The ten top clones hold around 1.2% of the sample.

According to the germline V gene, CDR1 reads SGDLS and CDR2 reads YYNGEE. Trimmed from V: 5 bases; trimmed from J: 0 bases; junction bases lacking a gene match: 5. The CDR3 sequence holds 15 residues, the cysteine and phenylalanine included. Only the CDR3 part of the read is kept: 45 bases, read in frame from the first base. This clonotype was sampled from a man younger than 35 in good health. The chain was built from TRBV9 and TRBJ2-5, with 9 bases matching TRBD2. The sequenced material came from naive CD8+ T cells sorted from blood. The meaning of the sample's cell subset or site label: CD45RA+CCR7+. The DNA sequence reads TGTGCCAGCAGTCGACTAGCGGCCTACCAAGAGACCCAGTACTTC. It translates as CASSRLAAYQETQYF.